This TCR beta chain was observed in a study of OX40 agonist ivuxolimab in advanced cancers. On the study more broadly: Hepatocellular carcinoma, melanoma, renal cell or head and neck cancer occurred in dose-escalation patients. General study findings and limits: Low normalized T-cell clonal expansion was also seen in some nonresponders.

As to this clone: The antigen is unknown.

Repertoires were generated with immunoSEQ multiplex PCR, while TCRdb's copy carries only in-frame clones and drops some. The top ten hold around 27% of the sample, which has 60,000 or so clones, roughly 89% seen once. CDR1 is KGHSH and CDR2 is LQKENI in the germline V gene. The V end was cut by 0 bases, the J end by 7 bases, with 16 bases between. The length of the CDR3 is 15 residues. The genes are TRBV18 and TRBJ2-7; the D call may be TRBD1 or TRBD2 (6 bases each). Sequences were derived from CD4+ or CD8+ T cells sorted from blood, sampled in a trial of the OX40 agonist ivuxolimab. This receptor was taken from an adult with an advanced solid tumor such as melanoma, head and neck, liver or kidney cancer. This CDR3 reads CASSPPLLRGQEQYF. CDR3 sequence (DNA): TGTGCCAGCTCACCACCTCTCCTACGGGGGCAGGAGCAGTACTTC.